This TCR beta chain was sequenced during a study of blood T cell repertoires in COVID-19. About the research overall: PBMCs, B-cell-depleted T cells, or T cells were the source of the cDNA or gDNA that made up the material.

CDR3 length: 14 amino acids. From germline, CDR1 is SQVTM and CDR2 ANQGSEA. Trimming took 7 bases from V and 0 from J, leaving 12 bases between them. Assay used: immunoSEQ multiplex PCR; TCRdb lists only in-frame clones, some missing. The table records about 380,000 clones, over 65% of them present only once. The receptor was derived from a human donor with acute or convalescent COVID-19. The donor label of this sample is uncertain. Source material: peripheral blood. This chain connects TRBV29-1 to TRBJ1-4, with D tentatively TRBD1 (5 bases). The CDR3: CSAAGPATNEKLFF. CDR3 coding DNA: TGCAGCGCCGCGGGGCCCGCAACTAATGAAAAACTGTTTTTT.